The 20 T cell receptor beta chains presented below share a single source sample, sequenced in a study of blood T cell repertoires in COVID-19. Method: immunoSEQ multiplex PCR; TCRdb's copy keeps in-frame clones and lacks some. In the table there are more than 95,000 clones, approximately 80% of which are singletons. Sequencing was done on a sample of peripheral blood. The origin of the receptors is a man in his fifties or sixties with acute or convalescent COVID-19.

The rearrangement links TRBV5-5 to TRBJ2-7, with D unclear. The CDR3 has 13 residues. Between the trimmed V and J ends, which lost 1 base and 1 base, there was a span of 6 bases. Germline assignment: CDR1 SGHKS and CDR2 YYEKEE (reference sequence). CDR3 loop: CASSLLQSYEQYF. The CDR3 region has the DNA TGTGCCAGCAGCTTGTTACAGTCCTACGAGCAGTACTTC.

The rearrangement uses TRBV9 and TRBJ1-5, with D unresolved. The CDR3 is 13 amino acids. Germline V gives CDR1 SGDLS, CDR2 YYNGEE. V lost 0 bases, J lost 5 bases, and 6 bases lay in between. The CDR3 nucleotides are TGTGCCAGCAGCGTAGTCCCGGATCAGCCCCAGCATTTT. As protein: CASSVVPDQPQHF.

The chain is built from TRBV18 and TRBJ1-2, with TRBD1 matching over 9 bases. J was trimmed by 3 bases and V by 2 bases; bases with no gene match: 1. CDR1 and CDR2 from the germline V gene are KGHSH and LQKENI. The CDR3 is 14 residues long. The CDR3 DNA is TGTGCCAGCTCACCAAGGACAGGGGACTATGGCTACACCTTC. Protein sequence: CASSPRTGDYGYTF.

This clone was detected only a few times. This sequence joins TRBV10-2 and TRBJ1-3, with D unclear. V lost 3 bases, J lost 0 bases, and 9 bases lay in between. Germline CDR1 WSHSY, CDR2 SAAADI. This CDR3 comprises 15 residues. The CDR3 sequence: CASSDKTGSGNTIYF. The CDR3 DNA reads TGCGCCAGCAGTGACAAAACGGGCTCTGGAAACACCATATATTTT.

The CDR3 loop reads CASSPATGVRETQYF. The DNA for the CDR3 is TGTGCCAGCTCACCTGCGACAGGGGTACGGGAGACCCAGTACTTC. This chain joins TRBV18 and TRBJ2-5; 8 nucleotides align to TRBD1. CDR1 is KGHSH and CDR2 is LQKENI in the germline V gene. J was trimmed by 5 bases and V by 3 bases; bases with no gene match: 8. The CDR3 covers 15 residues. Full variable domain (outside the CDR3, taken from reference TRBV18 and TRBJ2-5): NAGVMQNPRHLVRRRGQEARLRCSPMKGHSHVYWYRQLPEEGLKFMVYLQKENIIDESGMPKERFSAEFPKEGPSILRIQQVVRGDSAAYFCASSPATGVRETQYFGPGTRLLVL.

J is TRBJ1-3 and V is TRBV3-1 (or the pseudogene TRBV3-2), with D perhaps TRBD1 (5 bases). CDR1 is LGHDT and CDR2 is YNNKEL in the germline V gene (reference sequence). The CDR3 is 17 residues long. With 4 bases removed from V and 0 bases from J, the gap between germline ends came to 16 bases. The DNA of the CDR3 is TGTGCCAGCAGCCCCGGGACTCACTTTAGCTCTGGAAACACCATATATTTT. Translated, it gives CASSPGTHFSSGNTIYF.

This chain joins TRBV4-1 and TRBJ1-6; a weak D match, TRBD1 (5 bases). Trimming cost V 0 bases and J 0 bases, with 15 bases left between them. The CDR3 contains 19 residues. The germline V gene encodes CDR1 MGHRA and CDR2 YSYEKL. The CDR3 here is CASSQDRQGLGSYNSPLHF. DNA for the CDR3: TGCGCCAGCAGCCAAGACCGTCAGGGATTAGGCTCCTATAATTCACCCCTCCACTTT.

The chain is built from TRBV19 and TRBJ2-5; 9 bases map to TRBD2. Germline CDR1 and CDR2: LNHDA and SQIVND (reference sequence). V lost 3 bases, J lost 5 bases, and 13 bases stayed unmatched. CDR3 length equals 17 residues. The CDR3 spells CASSMGSLAGSGETQYF. Written as DNA, the CDR3 is TGTGCCAGTAGTATGGGGAGTCTAGCGGGGAGCGGGGAGACCCAGTACTTC.

The chain uses TRBV5-1 and TRBJ1-1; TRBD1 aligns across 10 bases. CDR1 is SGHRS, CDR2 YFSETQ, per germline. This CDR3 has 15 amino acids. V trimming: 4 bases; J trimming: 1 base; junction bases outside the gene matches: 4. This CDR3 reads CASSPWDRGNTEAFF. CDR3 DNA: TGCGCCAGCAGCCCCTGGGACAGGGGGAACACTGAAGCTTTCTTT.

The V call is TRBV28, the J call TRBJ1-2; no reliable D call. The CDR3 contains 14 residues. The ends were cut back, 3 bases at V and 7 bases at J, with 15 bases in the middle. Germline CDR1 is MDHEN and CDR2 is SYDVKM. The CDR3 region is CASSFLSPIVGYTF. CDR3 sequence (DNA): TGTGCCAGCAGTTTCCTCTCTCCGATAGTTGGCTACACCTTC.

The chain joins TRBV2 to TRBJ1-2; possible D gene TRBD1, 5 bases. V was cut by 8 bases and J by 4 bases, with 11 bases left in between. CDR3 size: 12 residues. In germline, CDR1 is SNHLY, CDR2 FYNNEI. The CDR3 loop is CASSGQVYGYTF. The CDR3 nucleotides read TGTGCCAGCTCCGGACAAGTCTATGGCTACACCTTC.

V usage is TRBV5-1 and J usage is TRBJ2-1; the match to TRBD2 covers 10 bases. From germline, CDR1 is SGHRS and CDR2 YFSETQ. This CDR3 is built from 20 residues. With 0 bases clipped from V and 4 bases from J, the junction kept 16 bases outside the gene matches. DNA for the CDR3: TGCGCCAGCAGCTTGGAGCCCCGGCCAGCGGGAGGGCTCATGTACAATGAGCAGTTCTTC. Translated, it gives CASSLEPRPAGGLMYNEQFF.

This rearrangement joins TRBV5-4 to TRBJ1-1; maybe TRBD1 (5 bases). From germline, CDR1 is SGHNT and CDR2 YYREEE (reference sequence). Between the trimmed V and J ends, which lost 0 bases and 6 bases, there was a span of 12 bases. This CDR3 contains 14 residues. The CDR3 is CASSLAGRRAEAFF. The DNA of the CDR3 is TGTGCCAGCAGCTTGGCAGGGAGGAGGGCTGAAGCTTTCTTT.

This chain links TRBV4-2 with TRBJ1-1; D is unresolved. Germline V gives CDR1 LGHNA, CDR2 YNFKEQ. This CDR3 has 13 residues. With 0 bases removed from V and 3 bases from J, the gap between germline ends came to 5 bases. The DNA of the CDR3 is TGTGCCAGCAGCCAAGAGAGGTACACTGAAGCTTTCTTT. Translation gives CASSQERYTEAFF.

This chain joins TRBV5-1 and TRBJ1-4; 9 bases agree with TRBD1. The V and J ends lost 4 bases and 8 bases, in that order; junction bases with no gene match: 6. The CDR3 totals 14 residues. Germline V gene lookup returns CDR1 SGHRS and CDR2 YFSETQ. CDR3 amino acids: CASSKGQGGEKLFF. CDR3 nucleotides: TGCGCCAGCAGCAAGGGACAGGGAGGAGAAAAACTGTTTTTT.

This clone was recorded a few times. The sample contains more than one DNA sequence encoding this CDR3. The J gene is TRBJ2-7, the V gene TRBV18; 12 bases are shared with TRBD2. Germline values: CDR1 KGHSH, CDR2 LQKENI. This CDR3 is built from 15 residues. V was clipped by 6 bases and J by 0 bases; unmatched bases: 3. This chain's CDR3 is CASSPTSGGSYEQYF. The CDR3 coding sequence is TGTGCCAGCTCCCCGACTAGCGGGGGCTCCTACGAGCAGTACTTC.

V is TRBV7-8 and J is TRBJ1-4; 7 bases fit TRBD1. The trim removed 1 base at V and 8 bases at J, leaving 1 base unmatched. The CDR3 has 13 residues. The V gene's germline CDR1 is SGHVS and CDR2 FQNEAQ. The CDR3 here is CASSLGTGEKLFF. CDR3 bases: TGTGCCAGCAGCTTAGGGACAGGAGAAAAACTGTTTTTT.

This rearrangement joins TRBV9 to TRBJ1-3; D uncertain. Trimming left V 3 bases short and J 4 bases short, with 8 bases between. The V gene's germline CDR1 is SGDLS and CDR2 YYNGEE. The CDR3 has 13 residues. The CDR3 DNA sequence: TGTGCCAGCAGCGGATTAACAGGAAACACCATATATTTT. It is translated as CASSGLTGNTIYF.

The chain has TRBV13 and TRBJ2-7, with 7 bases matching TRBD1. The V gene's germline CDR1 is PRHDT and CDR2 FYEKMQ (reference sequence). The J segment lost 7 bases and the V segment lost 4 bases, leaving 7 bases of the junction unmatched. The CDR3 extends over 13 amino acids. CDR3 sequence: CASSSEQGWEQYF. The CDR3 DNA follows: TGTGCCAGCAGCTCGGAACAGGGGTGGGAGCAGTACTTC.

This clone was seen only a few times. V is TRBV28 and J is TRBJ1-1, with a tentative D call TRBD1 (6 bases). CDR1 is MDHEN, CDR2 SYDVKM, per germline. V was shortened by 7 bases and J by 5 bases, with 20 bases between the two germline ends. The CDR3 sequence is 15 residues long. CDR3 region: CASTPGGGARTEAFF. DNA for the CDR3: TGTGCCAGCACTCCGGGGGGGGGCGCGCGGACTGAAGCTTTCTTT.